This TCR beta chain was sequenced for a study of response to subunit inactivated influenza vaccine. This CDR3 contains 12 residues. Germline CDR1 and CDR2: LNHNV and YYDKDF (reference sequence). Trimming removed 0 bases from V and 11 bases from J, with 9 bases in between. General study points: The authors suggested that every seasonal influenza vaccination recruits few new T cells.

MiXCR, run by TCRdb on the RT-PCR reads, gives a single entry per CDR3 protein. The sample holds hundreds of thousands of distinct CDR3 sequences, 10% to 15% seen once. This clonotype occurred many times. Antigen: not known. This specimen was PBMCs from blood, taken on the day of vaccination. J is TRBJ2-3 and V is TRBV15; D is unclear. This sequence was found in a man aged 45-65 years who received an inactivated influenza vaccine. The CDR3 reads CATSRDKRGQYF. CDR3 nucleotide sequence: TGTGCCACCAGCAGAGACAAACGAGGGCAGTATTTT.